Listed here are 14 T cell receptor beta chains from one sample, sequenced in a study of T-cell reconstitution after alpha-beta-depleted transplantation in children. The TCRbeta library incorporated unique molecular identifiers. TCRdb reanalysed the PCR reads using MiXCR and keeps one entry per CDR3 protein. Found here are approximately 980,000 distinct CDR3 sequences, 25% to 35% of them singletons; the top ten hold under 30%. Here the sequenced sample was PBMCs, mostly from graft donor cells, taken 360 days after TCRalphabeta/CD19-depleted stem cell transplant. These TCRs come from a boy in the first two years of life who had a stem cell transplant for SCID, so the T cells may come from the graft donor.

This clonotype has only a few counts. The chain couples TRBV12-3 or TRBV12-4 to TRBJ2-2; D is perhaps TRBD1 or TRBD2 (5 bases each). V was cut by 3 bases and J by 4 bases, with 9 bases left in between. The length of the CDR3 is 14 residues. The CDR3 spells CASSFGTPTGELFF. For the CDR3, the DNA is TGTGCCAGCAGTTTTGGGACCCCCACCGGGGAGCTGTTTTTT.

The genes are TRBV6-2 or TRBV6-3 and TRBJ1-1; 11 bases fit TRBD1. The CDR3 is made up of 16 amino acids. CDR1 and CDR2 (germline): MNHEY, SVGEGT. V was clipped by 5 bases and J by 7 bases; unmatched bases: 12. CDR3 in DNA: TGTGCCAGCAGTCGGTCCCGGACAGGGGGCCCGGGTGAAGCTTTCTTT. Encoded protein: CASSRSRTGGPGEAFF.

This rearrangement joins TRBV20-1 to TRBJ2-3; unclear D gene. The CDR3 has 17 residues. Germline V CDR1 and CDR2: DFQATT, SNEGSKA (reference sequence). Deletions cut 0 bases from V and 0 bases from J, with 16 bases between. As DNA, the CDR3 is TGCAGTGCTAGAGATCCCGTTGTGGCGGCAAGCACAGATACGCAGTATTTT. Translation: CSARDPVVAASTDTQYF.

The V call is TRBV3-1, the J call TRBJ2-1, with 8 bases fitting TRBD1. Germline values: CDR1 LGHDT, CDR2 YNNKEL (reference sequence). The V and J ends lost 2 bases and 4 bases, in that order; junction bases with no gene match: 7. The CDR3 covers 16 residues. The CDR3 loop is CASSQYSGGQYNEQFF. The CDR3 bases are TGTGCCAGCAGCCAATATTCAGGGGGCCAATACAATGAGCAGTTCTTC.

The chain couples TRBV3-1 to TRBJ2-1; D possibly corresponds to TRBD2 (6 bases). This CDR3 has 16 amino acids. Trimming took off 0 bases at V and 4 bases at J, with 13 bases between the two ends. Germline CDR1 reads LGHDT; CDR2 reads YNNKEL (reference sequence). The CDR3 here is CASSQEGRGTYNEQFF. CDR3 nucleotides: TGTGCCAGCAGCCAAGAGGGCCGGGGGACGTACAATGAGCAGTTCTTC.

Only a few counts were recorded for this clonotype. The chain carries TRBV12-3 or TRBV12-4 and TRBJ1-2; perhaps TRBD1 as D (6 bases). This CDR3 has 13 amino acids. With 5 bases removed from V and 1 base from J, the gap between germline ends came to 8 bases. This chain's CDR3 is CASSRQVNYGYTF. The DNA of the CDR3 is TGTGCCAGCAGTCGACAGGTTAACTATGGCTACACCTTC.

This clonotype was seen more than once but under ten times. The rearrangement uses TRBV4-2 and TRBJ2-1, with D unresolved. V lost 1 base, J lost 4 bases, and 8 bases lay in between. Germline assignment: CDR1 LGHNA and CDR2 YNFKEQ. The CDR3 spans 14 residues. The CDR3 nucleotides are TGTGCCAGCAGCCAAGGTACCAAATACAATGAGCAGTTCTTC. This sequence encodes CASSQGTKYNEQFF.

This clonotype was seen a handful of times. The CDR3 reads CASSRIAGGQETQYF. CDR3 bases: TGTGCCAGCAGTCGGATAGCGGGGGGGCAAGAGACCCAGTACTTC. The V gene is TRBV12-3 or TRBV12-4, the J gene TRBJ2-5; 11 positions agree with TRBD2. The CDR3 covers 15 residues. Trimming at V came to 5 bases and at J to 2 bases, leaving 4 bases not matched to a gene.

This clonotype turned up a few times. The rearrangement uses TRBV4-3 and TRBJ1-1, with 7 bases aligning to TRBD1. The CDR3 sequence is 15 residues long. CDR1 and CDR2 from the germline V gene are LGHNA and YSLEER. V shed 0 bases and J 0 bases; nucleotides not matched to a gene: 1. CDR3: CASSQEGQVNTEAFF. The CDR3 DNA sequence: TGCGCCAGCAGCCAAGAAGGACAGGTGAACACTGAAGCTTTCTTT.

This clonotype has a handful of counts. The genes are TRBV4-2 and TRBJ2-7, with D tentatively TRBD1 (6 bases). CDR1 is LGHNA and CDR2 is YNFKEQ in the germline V gene. The V and J ends lost 0 bases and 5 bases respectively, with 14 bases between them. The CDR3 runs to 15 residues. CDR3 bases: TGTGCCAGCAGCCAAGATTTACAGGGAGACCACGAGCAGTACTTC. It is translated as CASSQDLQGDHEQYF.

The chain has TRBV12-3 or TRBV12-4 and TRBJ1-1; 7 positions match TRBD1. The CDR3 has 15 amino acids. After removal of 5 bases from V and 6 bases from J, the junction contained 12 bases not matched to a gene. The CDR3 nucleotides are TGTGCCAGCAGTCCAGGGGGGAAGGGGGCATCTGAAGCTTTCTTT. It encodes CASSPGGKGASEAFF.

The chain joins TRBV5-1 to TRBJ1-1, with D unresolved. Germline V gene data show CDR1 as SGHRS and CDR2 as YFSETQ. This CDR3 has 13 amino acids. V shed 0 bases and J shed 11 bases, with 14 bases lying between them. The DNA of the CDR3 is TGCGCCAGCAGCTTGGCCGACGGATCGGGGGCTTTCTTT. Protein sequence: CASSLADGSGAFF.

This clonotype occurred a few times. The V gene is TRBV29-1, the J gene TRBJ2-1, with a tentative D call TRBD1 (5 bases). There are 14 residues in the CDR3. The germline gives CDR1 SQVTM, CDR2 ANQGSEA. Trimming pared 5 bases from V and 3 bases from J, leaving 14 bases between. Written as DNA, the CDR3 is TGCAGCGTTTTAAGGGGCGAACTCTACAATGAGCAGTTCTTC. The encoded protein is CSVLRGELYNEQFF.

The chain is built from TRBV6-5 and TRBJ2-7; possible D gene TRBD2, 6 bases. Germline-derived CDR1 and CDR2 are MNHEY and SVGAGI. V lost 2 bases, J lost 0 bases, and 11 bases lay in between. The CDR3 totals 15 residues. CDR3 residues: CASSYRDSRSYEQYF. Written as DNA, the CDR3 is TGTGCCAGCAGTTACCGGGACTCCCGCTCCTACGAGCAGTACTTC.